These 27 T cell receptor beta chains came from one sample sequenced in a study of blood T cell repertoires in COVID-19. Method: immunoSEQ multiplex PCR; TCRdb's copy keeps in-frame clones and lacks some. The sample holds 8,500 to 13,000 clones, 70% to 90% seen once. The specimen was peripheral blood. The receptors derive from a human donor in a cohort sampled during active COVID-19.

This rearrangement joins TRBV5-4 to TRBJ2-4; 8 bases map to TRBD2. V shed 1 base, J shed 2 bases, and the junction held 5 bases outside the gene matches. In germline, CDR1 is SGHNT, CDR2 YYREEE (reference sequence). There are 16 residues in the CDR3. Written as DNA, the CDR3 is TGTGCCAGCAGCTTGCCGAGCGGGAGCACCAAAAACATTCAGTACTTC. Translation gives CASSLPSGSTKNIQYF.

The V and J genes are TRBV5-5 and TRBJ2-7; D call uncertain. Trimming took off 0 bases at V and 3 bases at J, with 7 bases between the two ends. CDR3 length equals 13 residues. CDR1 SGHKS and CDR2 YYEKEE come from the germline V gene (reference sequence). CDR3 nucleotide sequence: TGTGCCAGCAGCTTGGGAGACAACTACGAGCAGTACTTC. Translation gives CASSLGDNYEQYF.

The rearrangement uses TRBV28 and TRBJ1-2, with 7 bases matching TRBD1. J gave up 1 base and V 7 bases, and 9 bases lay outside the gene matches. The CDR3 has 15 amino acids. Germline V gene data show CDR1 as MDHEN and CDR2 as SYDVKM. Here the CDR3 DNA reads TGTGCCAGCAAAACCCGGGACAGACTTAACTATGGCTACACCTTC. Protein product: CASKTRDRLNYGYTF.

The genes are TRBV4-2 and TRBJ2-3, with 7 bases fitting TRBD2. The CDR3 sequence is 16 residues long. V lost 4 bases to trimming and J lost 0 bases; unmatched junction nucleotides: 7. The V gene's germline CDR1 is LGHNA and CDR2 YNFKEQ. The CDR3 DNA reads TGTGCCAGCAGCCGATGGGGGGGAGAAAGCACAGATACGCAGTATTTT. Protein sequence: CASSRWGGESTDTQYF.

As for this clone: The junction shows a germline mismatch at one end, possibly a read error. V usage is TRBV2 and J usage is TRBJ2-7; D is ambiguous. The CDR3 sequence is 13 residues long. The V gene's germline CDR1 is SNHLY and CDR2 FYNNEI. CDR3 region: CASSEGTVYGQYF. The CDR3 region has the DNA TGTGCCAGCAGTGAAGGCACGGTTTACGGGCAGTACTTC. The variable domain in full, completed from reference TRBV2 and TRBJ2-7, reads EPEVTQTPSHQVTQMGQEVILRCVPISNHLYFYWYRQILGQKVEFLVSFYNNEISEKSEIFDDQFSVERPDGSNFTLKIRSTKLEDSAMYFCASSEGTVYGQYFGPGTRLTVT.

The DNA for the CDR3 is TGTGCCAGCAGCTCGGGACTAGCGGCCTACTACGAGCAGTACTTC. This sequence encodes CASSSGLAAYYEQYF. The V gene is TRBV5-4, the J gene TRBJ2-7, with TRBD2 identical over 11 bases. Germline CDR1 reads SGHNT; CDR2 reads YYREEE (reference sequence). The CDR3 runs 15 residues. V shed 3 bases, J shed 3 bases, and the junction held 5 bases outside the gene matches. The full variable domain, completed using reference TRBV5-4 and TRBJ2-7, is ETGVTQSPTHLIKTRGQQVTLRCSSQSGHNTVSWYQQALGQGPQFIFQYYREEENGRGNFPPRFSGLQFPNYSSELNVNALELDDSALYLCASSSGLAAYYEQYFGPGTRLTVT.

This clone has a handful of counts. The DNA for the CDR3 is TGTGCCAGCAGTGGAAGGACAGGGCCTAGGGTACCGCGGGGCTACACCTTC. It specifies CASSGRTGPRVPRGYTF. This chain links TRBV6-1 with TRBJ1-2; TRBD1 matches 8 bases. V trimming: 4 bases; J trimming: 8 bases; junction bases outside the gene matches: 18. The CDR3 contains 17 residues. Germline V gene sequence: CDR1 MNHNS, CDR2 SASEGT.

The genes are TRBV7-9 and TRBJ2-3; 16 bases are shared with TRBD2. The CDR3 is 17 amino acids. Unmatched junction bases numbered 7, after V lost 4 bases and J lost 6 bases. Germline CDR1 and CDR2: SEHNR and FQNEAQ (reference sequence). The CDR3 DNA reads TGTGCCAGCAGCTCCGGGGGACTAGCGGGAGGGGGCGATACGCAGTATTTT. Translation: CASSSGGLAGGGDTQYF.

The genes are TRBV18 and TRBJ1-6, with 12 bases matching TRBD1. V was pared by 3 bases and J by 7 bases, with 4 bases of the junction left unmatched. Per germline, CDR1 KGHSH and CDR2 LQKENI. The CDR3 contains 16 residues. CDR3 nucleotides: TGTGCCAGCTCACCGTTGGGACAGGGGGCAAATTCACCCCTCCACTTT. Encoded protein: CASSPLGQGANSPLHF.

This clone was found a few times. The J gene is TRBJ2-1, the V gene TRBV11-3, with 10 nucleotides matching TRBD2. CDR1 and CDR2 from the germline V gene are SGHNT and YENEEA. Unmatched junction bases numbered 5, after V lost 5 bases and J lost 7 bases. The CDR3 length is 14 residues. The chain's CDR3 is CASSPSTSGNEQFF. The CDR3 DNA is TGTGCCAGCAGCCCCTCGACTAGCGGGAATGAGCAGTTCTTC.

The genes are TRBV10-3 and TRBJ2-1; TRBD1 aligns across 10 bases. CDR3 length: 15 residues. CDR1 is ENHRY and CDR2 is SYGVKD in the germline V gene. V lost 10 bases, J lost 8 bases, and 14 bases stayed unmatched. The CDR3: CATGRMTGGGDEQFF. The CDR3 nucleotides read TGTGCCACCGGAAGGATGACAGGGGGCGGGGATGAGCAGTTCTTC.

CDR3 loop: CASIGGSFYGYTF. The CDR3 DNA reads as TGTGCCAGCATAGGGGGAAGTTTCTATGGCTACACCTTC. This chain uses TRBV6-5 with TRBJ1-2; a weak D match, TRBD1 (6 bases). Germline-derived CDR1 and CDR2 are MNHEY and SVGAGI. The CDR3 runs 13 residues. V was shortened by 7 bases and J by 4 bases, with 13 bases between the two germline ends.

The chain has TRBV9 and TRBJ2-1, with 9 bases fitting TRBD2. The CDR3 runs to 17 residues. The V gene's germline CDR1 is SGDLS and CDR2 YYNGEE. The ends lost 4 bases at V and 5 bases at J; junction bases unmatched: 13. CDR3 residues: CASSNRGLAGSNNEQFF. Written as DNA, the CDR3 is TGTGCCAGCAGCAACAGAGGTCTAGCGGGATCAAACAATGAGCAGTTCTTC.

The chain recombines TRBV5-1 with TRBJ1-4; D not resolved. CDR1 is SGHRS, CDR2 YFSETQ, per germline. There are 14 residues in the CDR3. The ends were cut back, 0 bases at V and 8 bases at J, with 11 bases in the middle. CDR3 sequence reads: CASSLGSGGEKLFF. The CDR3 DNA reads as TGCGCCAGCAGCTTGGGATCCGGCGGGGAAAAACTGTTTTTT.

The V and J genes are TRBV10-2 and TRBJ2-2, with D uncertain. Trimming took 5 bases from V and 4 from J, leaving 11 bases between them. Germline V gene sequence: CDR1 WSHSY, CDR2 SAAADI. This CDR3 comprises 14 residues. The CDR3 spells CASSPGDGTGELFF. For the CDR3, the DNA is TGCGCCAGCAGTCCCGGAGACGGCACCGGGGAGCTGTTTTTT.

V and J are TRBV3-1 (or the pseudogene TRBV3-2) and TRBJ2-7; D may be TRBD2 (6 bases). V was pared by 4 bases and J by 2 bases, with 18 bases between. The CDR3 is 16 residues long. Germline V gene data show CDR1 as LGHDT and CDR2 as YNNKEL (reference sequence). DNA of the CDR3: TGTGCCAGCAGCCGCGGGATTACCTTGGGAACCTACGAGCAGTACTTC. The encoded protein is CASSRGITLGTYEQYF.

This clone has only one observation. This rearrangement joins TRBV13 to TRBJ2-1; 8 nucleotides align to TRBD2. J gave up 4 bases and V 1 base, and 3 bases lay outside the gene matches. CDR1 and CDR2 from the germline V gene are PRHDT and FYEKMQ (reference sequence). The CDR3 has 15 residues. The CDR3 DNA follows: TGTGCCAGCAGCTTAGCGGGAGGGCAGTACAATGAGCAGTTCTTC. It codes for CASSLAGGQYNEQFF.

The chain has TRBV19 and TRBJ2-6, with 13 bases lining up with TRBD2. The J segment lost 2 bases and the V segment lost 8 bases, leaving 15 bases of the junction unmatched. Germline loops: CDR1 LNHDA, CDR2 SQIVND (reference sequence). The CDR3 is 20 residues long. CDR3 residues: CASSPSGLAGRAAGANVLTF. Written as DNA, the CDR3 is TGTGCCAGTTCGCCCTCGGGACTAGCGGGACGAGCGGCTGGGGCCAACGTCCTGACTTTC.

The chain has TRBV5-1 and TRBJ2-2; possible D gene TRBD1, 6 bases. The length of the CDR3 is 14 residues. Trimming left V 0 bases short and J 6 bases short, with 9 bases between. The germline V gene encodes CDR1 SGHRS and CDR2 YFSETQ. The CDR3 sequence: CASSLAEGAGELFF. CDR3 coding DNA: TGCGCCAGCAGCTTGGCAGAGGGGGCCGGGGAGCTGTTTTTT.

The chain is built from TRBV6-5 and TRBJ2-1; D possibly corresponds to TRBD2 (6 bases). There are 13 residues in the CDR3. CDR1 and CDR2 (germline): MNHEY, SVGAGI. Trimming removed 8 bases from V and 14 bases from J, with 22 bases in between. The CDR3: CASGPSGHLREFF. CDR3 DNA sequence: TGTGCCAGCGGTCCGAGCGGGCATCTTCGGGAGTTCTTC.

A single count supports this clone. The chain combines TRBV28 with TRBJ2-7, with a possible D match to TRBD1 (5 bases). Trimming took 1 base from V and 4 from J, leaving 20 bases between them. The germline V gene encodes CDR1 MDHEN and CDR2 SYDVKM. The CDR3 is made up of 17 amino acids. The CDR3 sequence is CASSLSWGDSDKYEQYF. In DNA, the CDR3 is TGTGCCAGCAGTTTATCTTGGGGTGACAGTGATAAATACGAGCAGTACTTC.

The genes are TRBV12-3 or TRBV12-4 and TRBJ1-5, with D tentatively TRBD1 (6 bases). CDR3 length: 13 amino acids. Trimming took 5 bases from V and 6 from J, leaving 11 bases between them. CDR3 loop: CASSTGLSQPQHF. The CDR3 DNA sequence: TGTGCCAGCAGTACAGGGTTGTCTCAGCCCCAGCATTTT.

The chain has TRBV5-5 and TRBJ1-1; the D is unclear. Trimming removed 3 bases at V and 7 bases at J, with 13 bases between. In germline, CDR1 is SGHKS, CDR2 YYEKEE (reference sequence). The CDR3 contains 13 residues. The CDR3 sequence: CASSSRGRIEAFF. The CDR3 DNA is TGTGCCAGCAGCTCCCGAGGTAGAATTGAAGCTTTCTTT.

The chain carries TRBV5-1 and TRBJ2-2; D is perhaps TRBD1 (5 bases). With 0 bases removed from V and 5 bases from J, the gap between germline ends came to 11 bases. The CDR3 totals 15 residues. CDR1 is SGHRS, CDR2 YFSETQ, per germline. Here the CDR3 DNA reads TGCGCCAGCAGCTTGGAGGGGCCAGAGACCGGGGAGCTGTTTTTT. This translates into CASSLEGPETGELFF.

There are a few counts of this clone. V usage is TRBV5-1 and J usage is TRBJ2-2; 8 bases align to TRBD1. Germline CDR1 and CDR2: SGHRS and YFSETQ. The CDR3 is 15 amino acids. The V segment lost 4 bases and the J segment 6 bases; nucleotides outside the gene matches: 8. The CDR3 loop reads CASSPRTGRPGELFF. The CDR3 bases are TGCGCCAGCAGCCCGAGGACAGGGCGCCCCGGGGAGCTGTTTTTT.

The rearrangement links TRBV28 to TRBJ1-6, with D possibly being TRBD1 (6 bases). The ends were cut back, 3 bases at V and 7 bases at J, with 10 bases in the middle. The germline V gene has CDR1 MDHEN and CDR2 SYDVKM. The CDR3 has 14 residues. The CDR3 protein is CASSLGRGNSPLHF. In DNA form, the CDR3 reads TGTGCCAGCAGTTTGGGCAGGGGAAATTCACCCCTCCACTTT.

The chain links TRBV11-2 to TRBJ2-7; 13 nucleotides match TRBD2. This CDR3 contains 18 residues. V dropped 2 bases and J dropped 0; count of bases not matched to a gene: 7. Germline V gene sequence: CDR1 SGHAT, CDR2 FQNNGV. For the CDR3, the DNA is TGTGCCAGCAGCTTAACGCGGGGACTAGCGGGATCCTCCTACGAGCAGTACTTC. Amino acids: CASSLTRGLAGSSYEQYF.